These 15 T cell receptor beta chains came from one sample sequenced in a study of blood T cells in healthy people across ages. Sample-barcoded 5' priming and a J-beta primer mix drove a second PCR of about 6 to 11 cycles. In TCRdb, the 5' RACE reads were re-called with MiXCR into one record per CDR3 protein. The repertoire holds roughly 730,000 distinct CDR3 sequences, with 56% as singletons. Sequencing was done on a sample of blood. The receptors were gathered from a man aged 40-55 years in good health.

This chain links TRBV12-3 or TRBV12-4 with TRBJ2-1, with D hard to call. The CDR3 is made up of 19 amino acids. Trimming removed 4 bases at V and 0 bases at J, with 22 bases between. The CDR3 DNA follows: TGTGCCAGCAGTTATAAAGCGCGTTTGATCCAGAGCTCCTACAATGAGCAGTTCTTC. Its translation: CASSYKARLIQSSYNEQFF.

In this sample, this clonotype turned up a few times. This sequence joins TRBV11-2 and TRBJ2-7; 10 positions agree with TRBD2. The CDR3 has 17 amino acids. Trimming took 1 base from V and 2 from J; bases not matched to a gene: 8. Germline assignment: CDR1 SGHAT and CDR2 FQNNGV. For the CDR3, the DNA is TGTGCCAGCAGCTTAGCCATACTAGCGGGGCTCACCTACGAGCAGTACTTC. This translates into CASSLAILAGLTYEQYF.

The genes are TRBV21-1 and TRBJ2-7; TRBD2 was called by the table and not checked on the DNA. TRBV21-1 constitutes a pseudogene. The CDR3 has 15 amino acids. The CDR3 nucleotides read TGTACCAGCAGCAATGGGGACGGCCGCTCCTACGAGCAGTACTTC. As protein: CTSSNGDGRSYEQYF.

This clonotype was observed once. The V gene is TRBV21-1, the J gene TRBJ2-7; the table's D call TRBD1 went unverified against the DNA. Near its end, the DNA agrees better with TRBJ2-5, so the J call may be wrong. TRBV21-1 is recorded as a pseudogene. The CDR3 consists of 14 residues. The CDR3 region has the DNA TGTGCCAGCAGCAAAATTCCCAGGGAGTCGACCCAGTACTTC. The encoded protein is CASSKIPRESTQYF.

Only a few counts were recorded for this clonotype. The rearrangement joins TRBV7-2 to TRBJ2-7; D unresolved. The germline V gene encodes CDR1 SGHTA and CDR2 FQGNSA. The CDR3 has 14 residues. Between the trimmed V and J ends, which lost 3 bases and 2 bases, there was a span of 11 bases. The CDR3 here is CASSFFPTTYEQYF. In nucleotides, the CDR3 is TGTGCCAGCAGCTTCTTTCCCACAACCTACGAGCAGTACTTC. The full variable domain, with the rest looked up from reference TRBV7-2 and TRBJ2-7, is GAGVSQSPSNKVTEKGKDVELRCDPISGHTALYWYRQSLGQGLEFLIYFQGNSAPDKSGLPSDRFSAERTGGSVSTLTIQRTQQEDSAVYLCASSFFPTTYEQYFGPGTRLTVT.

The table lists this clonotype with a few counts. This chain uses TRBV9 with TRBJ2-7; 7 positions match TRBD1. Trimming removed 3 bases from V and 0 bases from J; junction bases left unmatched: 3. The V gene's germline CDR1 is SGDLS and CDR2 YYNGEE. There are 14 residues in the CDR3. CDR3 nucleotides: TGTGCCAGCAGCGGCCGGGACAGCTCCTACGAGCAGTACTTC. It is translated as CASSGRDSSYEQYF.

Comment on this clonotype: This clone may be a read error of a much larger clone one base away. The chain is built from TRBV7-9 and TRBJ2-6, with D perhaps TRBD1 or TRBD2 (6 bases each). In germline, CDR1 is SEHNR, CDR2 FQNEAQ (reference sequence). This CDR3 has 17 amino acids. The DNA for the CDR3 is TGTGCCGGCAGCTCGGGACACACCAGCGGGGGGGCCAACGTCCTGACTTTC. Its translation is CAGSSGHTSGGANVLTF.

This sequence joins TRBV19 and TRBJ2-1; 7 bases align to TRBD2. CDR3 length equals 14 residues. V dropped 3 bases and J dropped 7; count of bases not matched to a gene: 6. Germline V gene sequence: CDR1 LNHDA, CDR2 SQIVND (reference sequence). CDR3 sequence: CASSIGASGNEQFF. In nucleotides, the CDR3 is TGTGCCAGTAGTATCGGAGCTAGCGGTAATGAGCAGTTCTTC.

The V and J genes are TRBV5-1 and TRBJ2-1, with D maybe TRBD2 (6 bases). V shed 2 bases and J shed 5 bases, with 14 bases lying between them. The CDR3 extends over 15 amino acids. Germline V gene data show CDR1 as SGHRS and CDR2 as YFSETQ. This CDR3 reads CASSLAGLSDNEQFF. As DNA, the CDR3 is TGCGCCAGCAGCTTAGCCGGACTATCCGACAATGAGCAGTTCTTC.

This clonotype was recorded many times. CDR3 protein: CASSPGSPRGDEQYF. For the CDR3, the DNA is TGTGCCAGCAGTCCAGGATCGCCGAGGGGGGACGAGCAGTACTTC. The chain combines TRBV25-1 with TRBJ2-7; the D call may be TRBD1 or TRBD2 (6 bases each). Germline V CDR1 and CDR2: MGHDK, SYGVNS. The V end lost 5 bases, the J end lost 5 bases, and 19 bases lay between the germline ends. The CDR3 is 15 residues long.

The chain recombines TRBV28 with TRBJ2-1, with 8 bases aligning to TRBD2. The CDR3 sequence is 18 residues long. J was trimmed by 0 bases and V by 4 bases; bases with no gene match: 11. Germline CDR1 reads MDHEN; CDR2 reads SYDVKM. The CDR3 region has the DNA TGTGCCAGCAGTTCCCCCTCGGAGAGCGGGGGCTCCTACAATGAGCAGTTCTTC. Translating it yields CASSSPSESGGSYNEQFF.

This chain links TRBV7-9 with TRBJ2-5; D not certain. The CDR3 sequence is 9 residues long. Trimming removed 3 bases from V and 13 bases from J, with 6 bases in between. Germline V CDR1 and CDR2: SEHNR, FQNEAQ (reference sequence). CDR3 loop: CASSLDGYF. The CDR3 DNA reads TGTGCCAGCAGCTTGGACGGGTACTTC. Using reference TRBV7-9 and TRBJ2-5 for the parts outside the CDR3, the full variable domain is DTGVSQNPRHKITKRGQNVTFRCDPISEHNRLYWYRQTLGQGPEFLTYFQNEAQLEKSRLLSDRFSAERPKGSFSTLEIQRTEQGDSAMYLCASSLDGYFGPGTRLLVL.

The chain employs TRBV28 and TRBJ2-7; 9 bases line up with TRBD2. Trimming removed 3 bases from V and 1 base from J; junction bases left unmatched: 16. This CDR3 has 19 residues. The germline V gene encodes CDR1 MDHEN and CDR2 SYDVKM. DNA of the CDR3: TGTGCCAGCAGTTTTGTCGCCAGGTTAGCGGGAGTGAAGTCCTACGAGCAGTACTTC. Its protein product is CASSFVARLAGVKSYEQYF.

The J gene is TRBJ2-1, the V gene TRBV29-1, with D possibly TRBD1 on 6 matching bases. The better agreement between TRBJ2-7 and the DNA end casts doubt on the J call. Germline V gene data show CDR1 as SQVTM and CDR2 as ANQGSEA. This CDR3 is 14 amino acids long. CDR3 DNA sequence: TGCAGCGTTGGGTTAACAGGGCGGCTTGGCGAGCAGTACTTC. Amino acids: CSVGLTGRLGEQYF.

The chain links TRBV18 to TRBJ2-4, with D perhaps TRBD1 or TRBD2 (5 bases each). The germline CDR1 and CDR2 sequences are KGHSH and LQKENI. V was pared by 3 bases and J by 0 bases, with 12 bases between. This CDR3 has 16 amino acids. The CDR3 coding sequence is TGTGCCAGCTCACCCTGGGACGGTGAAGCCAAAAACATTCAGTACTTC. Amino acids: CASSPWDGEAKNIQYF.